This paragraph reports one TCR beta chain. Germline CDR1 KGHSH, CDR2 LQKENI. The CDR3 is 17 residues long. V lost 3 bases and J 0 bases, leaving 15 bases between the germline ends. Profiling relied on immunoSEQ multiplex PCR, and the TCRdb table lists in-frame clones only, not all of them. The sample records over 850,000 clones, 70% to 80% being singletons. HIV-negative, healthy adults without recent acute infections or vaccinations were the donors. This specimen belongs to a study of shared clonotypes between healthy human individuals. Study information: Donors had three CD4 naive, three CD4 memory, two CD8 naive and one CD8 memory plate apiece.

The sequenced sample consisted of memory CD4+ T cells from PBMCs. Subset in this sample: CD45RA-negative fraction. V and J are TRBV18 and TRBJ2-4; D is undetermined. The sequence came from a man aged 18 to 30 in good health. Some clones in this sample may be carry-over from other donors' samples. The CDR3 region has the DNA TGTGCCAGCTCACCTAGGGCAGCCGATATAGCCAAAAACATTCAGTACTTC. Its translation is CASSPRAADIAKNIQYF.